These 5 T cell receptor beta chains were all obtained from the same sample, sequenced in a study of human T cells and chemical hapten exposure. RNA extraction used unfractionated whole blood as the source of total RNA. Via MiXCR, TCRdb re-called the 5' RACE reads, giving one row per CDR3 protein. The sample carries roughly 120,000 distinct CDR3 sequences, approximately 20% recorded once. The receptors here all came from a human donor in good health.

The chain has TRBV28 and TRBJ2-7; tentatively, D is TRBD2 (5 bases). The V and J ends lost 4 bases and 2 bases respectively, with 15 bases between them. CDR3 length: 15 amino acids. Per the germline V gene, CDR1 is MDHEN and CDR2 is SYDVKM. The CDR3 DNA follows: TGTGCCAGCAGTTCGACCGCCGGGATCACCTACGAGCAGTACTTC. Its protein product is CASSSTAGITYEQYF. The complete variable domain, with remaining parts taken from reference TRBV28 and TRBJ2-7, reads DVKVTQSSRYLVKRTGEKVFLECVQDMDHENMFWYRQDPGLGLRLIYFSYDVKMKEKGDIPEGYSVSREKKERFSLILESASTNQTSMYLCASSSTAGITYEQYFGPGTRLTVT.

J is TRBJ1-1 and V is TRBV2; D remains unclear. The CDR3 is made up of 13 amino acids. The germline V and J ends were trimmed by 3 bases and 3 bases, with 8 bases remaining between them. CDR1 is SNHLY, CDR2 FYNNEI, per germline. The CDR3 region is CASSDVRYTEAFF. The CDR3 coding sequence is TGTGCCAGCAGTGATGTTAGATACACTGAAGCTTTCTTT.

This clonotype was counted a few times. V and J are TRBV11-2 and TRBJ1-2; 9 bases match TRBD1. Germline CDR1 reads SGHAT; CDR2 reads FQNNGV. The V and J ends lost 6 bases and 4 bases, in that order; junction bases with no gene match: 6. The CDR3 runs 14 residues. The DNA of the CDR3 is TGTGCCAGCAGGGAAACAGGGGGCTCCTATGGCTACACCTTC. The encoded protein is CASRETGGSYGYTF.

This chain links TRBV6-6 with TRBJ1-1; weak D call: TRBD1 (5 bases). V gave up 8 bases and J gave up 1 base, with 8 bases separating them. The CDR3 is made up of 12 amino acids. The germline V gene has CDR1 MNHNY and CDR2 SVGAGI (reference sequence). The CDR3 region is CASSRENTEAFF. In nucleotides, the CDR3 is TGTGCCAGCTCCAGGGAGAACACTGAAGCTTTCTTT.

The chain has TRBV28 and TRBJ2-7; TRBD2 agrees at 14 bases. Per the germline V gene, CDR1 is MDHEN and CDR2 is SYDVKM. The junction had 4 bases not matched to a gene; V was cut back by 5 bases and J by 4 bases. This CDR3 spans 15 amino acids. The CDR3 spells CASSPGTSGSYEQYF. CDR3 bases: TGTGCCAGCAGTCCTGGGACTAGCGGGAGTTACGAGCAGTACTTC.